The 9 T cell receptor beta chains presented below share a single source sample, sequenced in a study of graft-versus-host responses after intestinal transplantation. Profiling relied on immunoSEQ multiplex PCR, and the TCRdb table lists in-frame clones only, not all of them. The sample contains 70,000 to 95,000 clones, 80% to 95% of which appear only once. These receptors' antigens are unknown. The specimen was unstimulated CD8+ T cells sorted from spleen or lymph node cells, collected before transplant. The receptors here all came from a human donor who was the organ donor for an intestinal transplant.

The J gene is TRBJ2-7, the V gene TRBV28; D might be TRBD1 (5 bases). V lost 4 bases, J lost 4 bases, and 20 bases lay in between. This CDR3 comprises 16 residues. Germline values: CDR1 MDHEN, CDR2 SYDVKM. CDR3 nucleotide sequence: TGTGCCAGCAGTTCGACCGTAGCCGGACACAAGTACGAGCAGTACTTC. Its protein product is CASSSTVAGHKYEQYF.

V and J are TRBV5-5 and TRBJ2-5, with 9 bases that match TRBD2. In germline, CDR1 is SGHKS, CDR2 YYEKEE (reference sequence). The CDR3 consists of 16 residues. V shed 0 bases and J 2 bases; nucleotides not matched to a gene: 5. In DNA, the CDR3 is TGTGCCAGCAGCTTGGTGCTAGCGGGGCTACAAGAGACCCAGTACTTC. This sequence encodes CASSLVLAGLQETQYF. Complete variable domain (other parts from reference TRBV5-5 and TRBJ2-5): DAGVTQSPTHLIKTRGQQVTLRCSPISGHKSVSWYQQVLGQGPQFIFQYYEKEERGRGNFPDRFSARQFPNYSSELNVNALLLGDSALYLCASSLVLAGLQETQYFGPGTRLLVL.

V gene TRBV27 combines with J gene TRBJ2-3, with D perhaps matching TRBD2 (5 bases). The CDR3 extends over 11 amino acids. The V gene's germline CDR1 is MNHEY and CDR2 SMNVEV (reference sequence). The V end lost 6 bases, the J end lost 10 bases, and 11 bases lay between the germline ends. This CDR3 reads CASSEEDAQYF. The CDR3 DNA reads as TGTGCCAGCAGCGAGGAGGACGCGCAGTATTTT.

In nucleotides, the CDR3 is TGTGCCAGCAGCTTGTTGCCGGGAGGGCCTCACGAGCAGTACTTC. As protein: CASSLLPGGPHEQYF. V usage is TRBV5-6 and J usage is TRBJ2-7; 8 positions agree with TRBD2. The CDR3 covers 15 residues. V lost 1 base, J lost 5 bases, and 8 bases stayed unmatched. CDR1 is SGHDT and CDR2 is YYEEEE in the germline V gene. Together with reference TRBV5-6 and TRBJ2-7, the CDR3 gives the full variable domain: DAGVTQSPTHLIKTRGQQVTLRCSPKSGHDTVSWYQQALGQGPQFIFQYYEEEERQRGNFPDRFSGHQFPNYSSELNVNALLLGDSALYLCASSLLPGGPHEQYFGPGTRLTVT.

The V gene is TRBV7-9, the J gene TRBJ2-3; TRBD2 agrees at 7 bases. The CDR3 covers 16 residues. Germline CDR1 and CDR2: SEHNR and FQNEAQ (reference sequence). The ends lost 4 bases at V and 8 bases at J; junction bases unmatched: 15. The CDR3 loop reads CASSSLSAGDRRTQYF. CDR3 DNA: TGTGCCAGCAGCTCCCTGAGTGCGGGGGATCGCCGTACGCAGTATTTT.

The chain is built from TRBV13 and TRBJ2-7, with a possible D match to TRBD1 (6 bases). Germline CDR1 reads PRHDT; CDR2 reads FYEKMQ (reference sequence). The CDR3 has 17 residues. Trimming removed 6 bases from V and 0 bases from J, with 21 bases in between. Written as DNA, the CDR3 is TGTGCCAGCAGTACTAGTCCGGGGACACGTACCTCCTACGAGCAGTACTTC. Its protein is CASSTSPGTRTSYEQYF.

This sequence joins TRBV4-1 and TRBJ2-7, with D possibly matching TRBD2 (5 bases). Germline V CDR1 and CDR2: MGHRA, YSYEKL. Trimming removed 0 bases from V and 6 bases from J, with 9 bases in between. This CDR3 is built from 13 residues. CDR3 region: CASSQEGSREQYF. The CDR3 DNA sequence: TGCGCCAGCAGCCAAGAAGGGAGTCGCGAGCAGTACTTC.

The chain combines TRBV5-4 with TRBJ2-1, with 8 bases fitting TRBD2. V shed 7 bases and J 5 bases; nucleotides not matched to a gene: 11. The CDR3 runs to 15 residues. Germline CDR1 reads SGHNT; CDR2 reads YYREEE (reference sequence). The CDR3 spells CASAGGNSGNNEQFF. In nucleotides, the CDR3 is TGTGCCAGCGCCGGGGGAAATAGCGGGAACAATGAGCAGTTCTTC.

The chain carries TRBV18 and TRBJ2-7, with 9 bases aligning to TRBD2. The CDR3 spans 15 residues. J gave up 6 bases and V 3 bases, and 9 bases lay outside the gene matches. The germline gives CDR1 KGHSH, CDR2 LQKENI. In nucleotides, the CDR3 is TGTGCCAGCTCACCCCGCGCGGGAGGGCCGAGCGAGCAGTACTTC. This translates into CASSPRAGGPSEQYF.